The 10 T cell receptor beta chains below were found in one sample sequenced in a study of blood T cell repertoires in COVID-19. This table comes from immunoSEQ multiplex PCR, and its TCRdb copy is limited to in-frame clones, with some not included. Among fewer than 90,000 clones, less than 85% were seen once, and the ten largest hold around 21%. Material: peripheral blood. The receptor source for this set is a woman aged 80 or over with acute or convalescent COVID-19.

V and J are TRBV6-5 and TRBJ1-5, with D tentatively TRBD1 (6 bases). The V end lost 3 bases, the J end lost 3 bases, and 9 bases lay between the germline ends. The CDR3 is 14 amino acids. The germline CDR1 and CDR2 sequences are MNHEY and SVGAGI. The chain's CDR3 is CASSYRGFNQPQHF. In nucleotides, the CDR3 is TGTGCCAGCAGTTATAGGGGGTTCAATCAGCCCCAGCATTTT.

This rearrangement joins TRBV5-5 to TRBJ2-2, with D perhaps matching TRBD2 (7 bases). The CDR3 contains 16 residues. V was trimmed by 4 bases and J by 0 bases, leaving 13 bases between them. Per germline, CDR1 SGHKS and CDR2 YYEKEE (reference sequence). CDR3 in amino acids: CASSLGAGANTGELFF. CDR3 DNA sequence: TGTGCCAGCAGCCTGGGGGCGGGGGCGAACACCGGGGAGCTGTTTTTT.

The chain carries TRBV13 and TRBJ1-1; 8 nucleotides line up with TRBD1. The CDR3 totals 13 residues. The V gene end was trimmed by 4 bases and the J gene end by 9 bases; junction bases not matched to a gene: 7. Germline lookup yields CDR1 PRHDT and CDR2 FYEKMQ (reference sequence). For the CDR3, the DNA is TGTGCCAGCAGCTCCTACAGGGGGTCTCAAGCTTTCTTT. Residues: CASSSYRGSQAFF.

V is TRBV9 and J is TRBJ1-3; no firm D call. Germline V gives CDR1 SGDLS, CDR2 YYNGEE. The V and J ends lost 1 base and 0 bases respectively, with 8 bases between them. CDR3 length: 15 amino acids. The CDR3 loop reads CASSVNFGSGNTIYF. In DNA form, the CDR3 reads TGTGCCAGCAGCGTAAACTTTGGCTCTGGAAACACCATATATTTT. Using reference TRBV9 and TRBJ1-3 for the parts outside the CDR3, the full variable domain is DSGVTQTPKHLITATGQRVTLRCSPRSGDLSVYWYQQSLDQGLQFLIQYYNGEERAKGNILERFSAQQFPDLHSELNLSSLELGDSALYFCASSVNFGSGNTIYFGEGSWLTVV.

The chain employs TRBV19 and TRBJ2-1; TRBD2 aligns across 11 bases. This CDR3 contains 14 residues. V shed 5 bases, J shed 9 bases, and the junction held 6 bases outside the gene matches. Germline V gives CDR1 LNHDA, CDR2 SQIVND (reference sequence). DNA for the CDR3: TGTGCCAGTAGTGTAGCGGGAGGGACGGGTGAGCAGTTCTTC. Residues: CASSVAGGTGEQFF.

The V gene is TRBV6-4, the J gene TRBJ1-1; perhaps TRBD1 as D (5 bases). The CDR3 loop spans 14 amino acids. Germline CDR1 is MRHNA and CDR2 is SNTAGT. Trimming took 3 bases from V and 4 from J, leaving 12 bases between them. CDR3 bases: TGTGCCAGCAGTGAGTCCGGGGGGATCACTGAAGCTTTCTTT. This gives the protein CASSESGGITEAFF.

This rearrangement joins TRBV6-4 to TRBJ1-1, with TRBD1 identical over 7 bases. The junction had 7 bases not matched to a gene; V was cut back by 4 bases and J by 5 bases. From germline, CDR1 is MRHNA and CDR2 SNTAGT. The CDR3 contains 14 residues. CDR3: CASSASGQSTEAFF. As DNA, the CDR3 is TGTGCCAGCAGTGCTTCGGGACAGAGTACTGAAGCTTTCTTT.

The CDR3, as DNA: TGTGCCAGCAGTGAAGTGGTACAGGGGCCCCAGCATTTT. It is translated as CASSEVVQGPQHF. The chain couples TRBV6-1 to TRBJ1-5; TRBD1 is a possible D gene (6 bases). With 1 base removed from V and 9 bases from J, the gap between germline ends came to 10 bases. This CDR3 comprises 13 residues. Germline V CDR1 and CDR2: MNHNS, SASEGT.

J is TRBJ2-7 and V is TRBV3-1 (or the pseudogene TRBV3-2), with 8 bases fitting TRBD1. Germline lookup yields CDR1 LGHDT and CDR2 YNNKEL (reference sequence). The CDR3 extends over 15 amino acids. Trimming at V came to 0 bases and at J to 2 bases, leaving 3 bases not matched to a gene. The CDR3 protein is CASSQEGGQAYEQYF. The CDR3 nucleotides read TGTGCCAGCAGCCAAGAAGGGGGACAGGCCTACGAGCAGTACTTC.

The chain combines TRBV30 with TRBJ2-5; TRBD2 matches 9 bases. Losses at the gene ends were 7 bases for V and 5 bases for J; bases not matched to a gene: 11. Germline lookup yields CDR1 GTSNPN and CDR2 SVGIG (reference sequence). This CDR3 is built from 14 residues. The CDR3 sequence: CALTRAGGRETQYF. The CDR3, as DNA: TGTGCCTTAACAAGAGCGGGAGGCCGGGAGACCCAGTACTTC.